The sequence of this T cell receptor (beta chain) was determined in a study of shared clonotypes between healthy human individuals. Original methodology: From ImmunoSEQ came sequences covering only the junction and carrying no quality scores, so filtering differed. Profiling relied on immunoSEQ multiplex PCR, and the TCRdb table lists in-frame clones only, not all of them. That table supplies the V and J calls and clone size; D and trimming were determined from the DNA. The data contain 2 million to 2.5 million clones, approximately 94% of them singletons. Study findings and constraints: Around 5% was the fraction of naive CD4 clonotypes found shared across four donors. Researchers found naive subsets generally carried larger estimated richness than memory subsets.

Of note for this clone: Its specificity is not known.

The naive CD8 subset, CD45RO-negative cells positively selected for CCR7, excluded terminally differentiated effector memory CD45RA+ cells. Only Caucasian adults living in Nashville, Tennessee made up the donor group. V was trimmed by 3 bases and J by 1 base, leaving 12 bases between them. This CDR3 contains 14 residues. Germline V gene data show CDR1 as SQVTM and CDR2 as ANQGSEA. Sample: naive CD8+ T cells from PBMCs. The J gene is TRBJ1-1, the V gene TRBV29-1, with D unclear. This clonotype originated in a young man in good health. Some clones in this sample may be carry-over from other donors' samples. The CDR3 is CSVDGTNENTEAFF. The CDR3, as DNA: TGCAGCGTTGACGGAACCAACGAGAACACTGAAGCTTTCTTT.